Sequencing of this T cell receptor beta chain was carried out in a study of CD8 T cells in ankylosing spondylitis. General study results and limits: Ankylosing spondylitis blood appeared to be characterized by a TCR beta motif of under ten highly homologous variants.

The CDR3 spans 14 residues. The V gene lost 6 bases and the J gene lost 7 bases, with 17 bases spanning the gap. Germline CDR1 and CDR2: MDHEN and SYDVKM. TCRdb called the 5' RACE reads again in MiXCR, with one record for every CDR3 protein. The data show about 110,000 distinct CDR3 sequences, with 20% to 30% seen just once and about 12% held by the top ten. Only a few counts were recorded for this clonotype. Its specificity is not known. Sequenced input: synovial fluid, either unsorted or a sorted T cell fraction (not recorded which). The chain is built from TRBV28 and TRBJ2-3; D tentatively reads TRBD1 or TRBD2 (5 bases each). The origin of this receptor is a male donor with ankylosing spondylitis. CDR3 in amino acids: CASSPGRPRYTQYF. The DNA of the CDR3 is TGTGCCAGCAGCCCGGGACGGCCCCGATATACGCAGTATTTT.